One and the same sample provided the 12 T cell receptor beta chains below, sequenced in a study of naive and memory T cell subsets (dated 2017 in TCRdb). The library was made by UMI-ligation and nested PCR. For sequencing, an Illumina MiSeq was employed. The beta constant-region primer consisted of an equimolar mixture of two oligonucleotides that together covered TRBC1 and TRBC2. The ligated cDNA went through four rounds of PCR with nested alpha and beta constant-region primers together with the SP2 primer. TCRdb reanalyzed the raw reads on its own, using fastp at Q25 for trimming and MiXCR for clone calling, and kept in-frame beta chains. All rows with the same CDR3 protein become a single entry with the most common DNA and genes. Counted in this sample were 95,000 to 150,000 distinct CDR3 sequences; around 35% of them appeared once. Approximately 0.87% of the sample belongs to the ten largest clones.

The specimen sequenced was central memory CD4+ T cells from blood. The meaning of the sample's cell subset or site label: central memory, CD45RA- CD27+. Every receptor here comes from a human donor in good health.

The table lists this clonotype with a few counts. The CDR3 DNA sequence: TGTGCCAGCAGTTCTGCCCAGGGGATGAACACCGGGGAGCTGTTTTTT. It translates to CASSSAQGMNTGELFF. The V gene is TRBV6-6, the J gene TRBJ2-2; the D gene is possibly TRBD1 (6 bases). This CDR3 contains 16 residues. Germline V CDR1 and CDR2: MNHNY, SVGAGI (reference sequence). V shed 4 bases and J shed 1 base, with 13 bases lying between them.

J is TRBJ2-2 and V is TRBV29-1, with a weak D call TRBD1 (5 bases). Trimming removed 4 bases at V and 1 base at J, with 16 bases between. The CDR3 is 16 amino acids. Germline CDR1 reads SQVTM; CDR2 reads ANQGSEA. The CDR3 region is CSVVTDETWNTGELFF. DNA of the CDR3: TGCAGCGTTGTGACAGACGAGACATGGAACACCGGGGAGCTGTTTTTT.

This clonotype appeared a few times. The rearrangement joins TRBV29-1 to TRBJ2-1, with TRBD1 matching over 7 bases. From germline, CDR1 is SQVTM and CDR2 ANQGSEA. Trimming removed 6 bases from V and 7 bases from J; junction bases left unmatched: 18. This CDR3 has 16 amino acids. The DNA of the CDR3 is TGCAGCGTCTCCAGGCTGGGCAGGGGGATCGGAAATGAGCAGTTCTTC. As protein: CSVSRLGRGIGNEQFF.

The chain links TRBV25-1 to TRBJ2-5; D is unresolved. Trimming took off 1 base at V and 6 bases at J, with 12 bases between the two ends. Germline V gives CDR1 MGHDK, CDR2 SYGVNS. The CDR3 is 14 amino acids. CDR3 DNA: TGTGCCAGCAGTGAATTCTCCGGTAGACAGACCCAGTACTTC. Its translation: CASSEFSGRQTQYF.

The V and J genes are TRBV20-1 and TRBJ2-7; 10 nucleotides line up with TRBD1. This CDR3 is built from 15 residues. V lost 2 bases and J lost 3; bases outside the gene matches: 7. Germline V CDR1 and CDR2: DFQATT, SNEGSKA (reference sequence). The CDR3 loop reads CSARSRTGGGYEQYF. In DNA, the CDR3 is TGCAGTGCTAGATCAAGGACAGGGGGGGGCTACGAGCAGTACTTC.

This clonotype was seen a few times. This chain joins TRBV5-6 and TRBJ2-1, with 8 nucleotides matching TRBD1. CDR1 and CDR2 (germline): SGHDT, YYEEEE. Trimming removed 1 base from V and 8 bases from J; junction bases left unmatched: 11. This CDR3 has 16 residues. The CDR3 region has the DNA TGTGCCAGCAGCTTGACGGGACAGGCAGTCCCCGATGAGCAGTTCTTC. This gives the protein CASSLTGQAVPDEQFF.

J is TRBJ1-2 and V is TRBV30; TRBD1 matches 8 bases. The CDR3 spans 14 residues. CDR1 GTSNPN and CDR2 SVGIG come from the germline V gene (reference sequence). After removal of 6 bases from V and 0 bases from J, the junction contained 6 bases not matched to a gene. CDR3 loop: CACKDRGANYGYTF. DNA for the CDR3: TGTGCCTGTAAAGACAGGGGAGCTAACTATGGCTACACCTTC.

This chain links TRBV13 with TRBJ1-1; D not certain. V lost 3 bases and J 7 bases, leaving 9 bases between the germline ends. Germline V gene sequence: CDR1 PRHDT, CDR2 FYEKMQ (reference sequence). This CDR3 spans 12 amino acids. For the CDR3, the DNA is TGTGCCAGCAGCTTCCGAGGGCTTGAAGCTTTCTTT. Protein sequence: CASSFRGLEAFF.

The CDR3 coding sequence is TGTGCCAGCAGAATAGCGGGAAACTACGAGCAGTACTTC. Translating it yields CASRIAGNYEQYF. The chain carries TRBV7-2 and TRBJ2-7, with 8 bases matching TRBD2. V lost 6 bases and J lost 3; bases outside the gene matches: 4. Germline assignment: CDR1 SGHTA and CDR2 FQGNSA. The CDR3 length is 13 residues. The full variable domain, with the rest looked up from reference TRBV7-2 and TRBJ2-7, is GAGVSQSPSNKVTEKGKDVELRCDPISGHTALYWYRQSLGQGLEFLIYFQGNSAPDKSGLPSDRFSAERTGGSVSTLTIQRTQQEDSAVYLCASRIAGNYEQYFGPGTRLTVT.

This clonotype was observed at least ten times. This chain uses TRBV6-5 with TRBJ2-3; D ambiguous. The CDR3 is made up of 13 amino acids. The V gene's germline CDR1 is MNHEY and CDR2 SVGAGI. V gave up 3 bases and J gave up 7 bases, with 11 bases separating them. CDR3 sequence (DNA): TGTGCCAGCAGTTATCGCCCCCAGAATACGCAGTATTTT. Protein sequence: CASSYRPQNTQYF.

This rearrangement joins TRBV12-3 or TRBV12-4 to TRBJ2-7; 8 nucleotides line up with TRBD1. This CDR3 contains 13 residues. With V trimmed by 7 bases and J by 4 bases, 6 bases remained unmatched. CDR3 nucleotides: TGTGCCAGCAACGACAGGGGTCTTTACGAGCAGTACTTC. It yields the protein CASNDRGLYEQYF.

The genes are TRBV7-9 and TRBJ2-3, with 8 bases lining up with TRBD1. The CDR3 is 14 amino acids. Germline CDR1 reads SEHNR; CDR2 reads FQNEAQ (reference sequence). V lost 3 bases to trimming and J lost 3 bases; unmatched junction nucleotides: 2. DNA for the CDR3: TGTGCCAGCAGCTTGGACAGGGCAACAGATACGCAGTATTTT. This codes for CASSLDRATDTQYF.